Following are 10 T cell receptor beta chains from one sample sequenced in a study of PD-L1 blockade in urothelial cancer. The protocol was immunoSEQ multiplex PCR, while the TCRdb copy is restricted to in-frame clones and leaves out a portion. The profile covers 45,000 to 65,000 clones, with about 85% appearing a single time and more than 15% taken by the ten largest. Time point described: pretreatment peripheral blood. Sample: PBMCs, taken around atezolizumab (anti-PD-L1) treatment. Every receptor here comes from a man between 65 and 85 years old with urothelial cancer.

This sequence joins TRBV5-4 and TRBJ1-4, with D perhaps matching TRBD1 (5 bases). V was clipped by 0 bases and J by 5 bases, with 5 bases between them. Germline V lookup: CDR1 SGHNT, CDR2 YYREEE (reference sequence). There are 13 residues in the CDR3. The CDR3 is CASSLGQNEKLFF. CDR3 DNA sequence: TGTGCCAGCAGCTTGGGACAGAATGAAAAACTGTTTTTT.

The rearrangement joins TRBV6-1 to TRBJ1-1; D is perhaps TRBD1 (5 bases). This CDR3 comprises 11 residues. Germline loops: CDR1 MNHNS, CDR2 SASEGT. The ends were cut back, 8 bases at V and 11 bases at J, with 15 bases in the middle. This CDR3 reads CASVGRDEAFF. The CDR3 DNA sequence: TGTGCCAGCGTAGGCAGGGATGAGGCTTTCTTT.

The chain combines TRBV18 with TRBJ2-7; 9 nucleotides match TRBD1. Trimming at V came to 4 bases and at J to 6 bases, leaving 4 bases not matched to a gene. Germline V gene lookup returns CDR1 KGHSH and CDR2 LQKENI. The CDR3 sequence is 13 residues long. CDR3 nucleotides: TGTGCCAGCTCACGGGACAGGGTGAGCGAGCAGTACTTC. It codes for CASSRDRVSEQYF.

CDR3 DNA: TGCGCCAGCAGTGAAGGGGTGGGCGGCTCCTACGAGCAGTACTTC. Protein: CASSEGVGGSYEQYF. V and J are TRBV5-1 and TRBJ2-7; TRBD1 is a possible D gene (5 bases). The CDR3 sequence is 15 residues long. Between the trimmed V and J ends, which lost 5 bases and 0 bases, there was a span of 15 bases. Germline values: CDR1 SGHRS, CDR2 YFSETQ. Combining the CDR3 with reference TRBV5-1 and TRBJ2-7 gives the whole variable domain KAGVTQTPRYLIKTRGQQVTLSCSPISGHRSVSWYQQTPGQGLQFLFEYFSETQRNKGNFPGRFSGRQFSNSRSEMNVSTLELGDSALYLCASSEGVGGSYEQYFGPGTRLTVT.

The chain recombines TRBV18 with TRBJ2-3; TRBD2 aligns across 9 bases. This CDR3 has 18 amino acids. In germline, CDR1 is KGHSH, CDR2 LQKENI. V lost 3 bases and J lost 1; bases outside the gene matches: 11. CDR3: CASSPWPPSGIGTDTQYF. The CDR3, as DNA: TGTGCCAGCTCACCTTGGCCGCCTAGCGGGATAGGCACAGATACGCAGTATTTT.

The chain uses TRBV27 and TRBJ2-7; D is undetermined. Germline values: CDR1 MNHEY, CDR2 SMNVEV (reference sequence). The V end was cut by 2 bases, the J end by 3 bases, with 8 bases between. The CDR3 covers 13 residues. The CDR3 sequence is CASSLATGYEQYF. DNA for the CDR3: TGTGCCAGCAGTTTAGCGACGGGCTACGAGCAGTACTTC.

The chain uses TRBV7-9 and TRBJ1-5; 9 bases are a match to TRBD1. Germline CDR1 SEHNR, CDR2 FQNEAQ (reference sequence). J was trimmed by 9 bases and V by 4 bases; bases with no gene match: 10. The CDR3 covers 15 residues. The CDR3 bases are TGTGCCAGCAGCTCCGGGACAGGGATCTGGTGGCCCCAGCATTTT. This codes for CASSSGTGIWWPQHF.

The chain is built from TRBV19 and TRBJ2-7; D might be TRBD2 (7 bases). Deletions cut 6 bases from V and 6 bases from J, with 18 bases between. This CDR3 has 14 residues. Per germline, CDR1 LNHDA and CDR2 SQIVND (reference sequence). CDR3 protein: CASRERGGTGEQYF. The CDR3 DNA is TGTGCCAGTAGGGAGAGGGGGGGAACGGGCGAGCAGTACTTC.

This chain links TRBV27 with TRBJ2-1, with 11 bases fitting TRBD2. Germline V gene lookup returns CDR1 MNHEY and CDR2 SMNVEV (reference sequence). Trimming removed 7 bases from V and 8 bases from J; junction bases left unmatched: 10. The length of the CDR3 is 15 residues. Here the CDR3 reads CASIFSGRATDEQFF. The CDR3 coding sequence is TGTGCCAGCATCTTTAGCGGGAGGGCGACCGATGAGCAGTTCTTC.

The chain couples TRBV2 to TRBJ1-1; D remains unclear. Germline lookup yields CDR1 SNHLY and CDR2 FYNNEI. The CDR3 is 13 amino acids. With 0 bases removed from V and 5 bases from J, the gap between germline ends came to 7 bases. The CDR3 is CASSEAPGTEAFF. The CDR3 DNA reads TGTGCCAGCAGTGAAGCACCGGGTACTGAAGCTTTCTTT.